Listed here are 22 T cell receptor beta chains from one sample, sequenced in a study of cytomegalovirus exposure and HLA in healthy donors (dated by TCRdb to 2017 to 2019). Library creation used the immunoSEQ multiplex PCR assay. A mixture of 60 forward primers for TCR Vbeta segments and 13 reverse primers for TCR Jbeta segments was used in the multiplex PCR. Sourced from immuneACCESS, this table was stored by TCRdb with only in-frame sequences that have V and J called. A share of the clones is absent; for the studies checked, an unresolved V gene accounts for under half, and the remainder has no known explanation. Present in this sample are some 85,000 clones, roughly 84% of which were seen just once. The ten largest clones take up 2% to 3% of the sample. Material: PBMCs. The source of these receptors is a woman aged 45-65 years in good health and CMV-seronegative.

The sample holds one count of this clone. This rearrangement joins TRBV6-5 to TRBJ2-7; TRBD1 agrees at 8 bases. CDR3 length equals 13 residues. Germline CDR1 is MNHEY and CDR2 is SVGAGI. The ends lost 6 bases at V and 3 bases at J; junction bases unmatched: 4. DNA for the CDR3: TGTGCCAGCAGCCCGGACAGGGTCTACGAGCAGTACTTC. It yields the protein CASSPDRVYEQYF.

CDR3 DNA: TGTGCCGGACTGACTACAGTTGAAGCTTTCTTT. Translation gives CAGLTTVEAFF. J is TRBJ1-1 and V is TRBV2; D unclear. Germline V gene sequence: CDR1 SNHLY, CDR2 FYNNEI. This CDR3 has 11 amino acids. The V end lost 11 bases, the J end lost 7 bases, and 14 bases lay between the germline ends.

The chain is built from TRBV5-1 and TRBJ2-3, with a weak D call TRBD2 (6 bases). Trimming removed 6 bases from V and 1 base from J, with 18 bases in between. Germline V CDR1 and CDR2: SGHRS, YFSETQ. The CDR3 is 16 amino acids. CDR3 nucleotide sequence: TGCGCCAGCAACCTAGGTGCGGGATCTGGCACAGATACGCAGTATTTT. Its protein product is CASNLGAGSGTDTQYF. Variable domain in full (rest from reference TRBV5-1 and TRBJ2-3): KAGVTQTPRYLIKTRGQQVTLSCSPISGHRSVSWYQQTPGQGLQFLFEYFSETQRNKGNFPGRFSGRQFSNSRSEMNVSTLELGDSALYLCASNLGAGSGTDTQYFGPGTRLTVL.

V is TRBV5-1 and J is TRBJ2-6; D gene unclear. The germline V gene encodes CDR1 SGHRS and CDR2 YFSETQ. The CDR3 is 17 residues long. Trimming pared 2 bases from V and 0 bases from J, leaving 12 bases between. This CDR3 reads CASSLQFSSSGANVLTF. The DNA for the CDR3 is TGCGCCAGCAGCTTACAGTTCTCGAGCTCTGGGGCCAACGTCCTGACTTTC. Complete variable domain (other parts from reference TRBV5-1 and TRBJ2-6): KAGVTQTPRYLIKTRGQQVTLSCSPISGHRSVSWYQQTPGQGLQFLFEYFSETQRNKGNFPGRFSGRQFSNSRSEMNVSTLELGDSALYLCASSLQFSSSGANVLTFGAGSRLTVL.

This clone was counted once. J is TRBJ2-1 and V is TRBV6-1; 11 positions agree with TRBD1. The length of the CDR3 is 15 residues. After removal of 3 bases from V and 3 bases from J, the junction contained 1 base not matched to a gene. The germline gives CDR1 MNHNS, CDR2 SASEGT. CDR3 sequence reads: CASSEGQGGYNEQFF. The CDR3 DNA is TGTGCCAGCAGTGAGGGACAGGGGGGCTACAATGAGCAGTTCTTC.

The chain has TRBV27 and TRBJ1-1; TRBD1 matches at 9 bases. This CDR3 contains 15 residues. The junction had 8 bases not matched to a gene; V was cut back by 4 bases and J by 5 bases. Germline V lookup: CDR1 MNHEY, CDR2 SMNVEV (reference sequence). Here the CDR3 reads CASSSRTGVGTEAFF. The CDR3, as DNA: TGTGCCAGCAGTTCTCGGACAGGGGTGGGGACTGAAGCTTTCTTT.

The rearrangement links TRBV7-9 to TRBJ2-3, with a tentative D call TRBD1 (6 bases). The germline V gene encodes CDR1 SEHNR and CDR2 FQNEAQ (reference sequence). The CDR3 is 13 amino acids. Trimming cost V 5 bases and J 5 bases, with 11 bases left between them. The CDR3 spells CASSAQGLDTQYF. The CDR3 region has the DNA TGTGCCAGCAGCGCCCAGGGGTTAGATACGCAGTATTTT.

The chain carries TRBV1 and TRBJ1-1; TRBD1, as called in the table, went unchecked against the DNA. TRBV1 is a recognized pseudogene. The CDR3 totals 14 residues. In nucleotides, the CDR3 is TGCACCAGCAGCCTTTGGACAGCAGGGGCTGAAGCTTTCTTT. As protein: CTSSLWTAGAEAFF.

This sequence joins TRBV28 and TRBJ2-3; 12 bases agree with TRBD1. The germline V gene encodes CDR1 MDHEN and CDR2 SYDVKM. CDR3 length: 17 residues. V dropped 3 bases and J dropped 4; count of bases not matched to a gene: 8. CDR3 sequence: CASSFRTGTGGPDTQYF. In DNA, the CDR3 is TGTGCCAGCAGTTTCAGAACCGGGACAGGGGGCCCAGATACGCAGTATTTT.

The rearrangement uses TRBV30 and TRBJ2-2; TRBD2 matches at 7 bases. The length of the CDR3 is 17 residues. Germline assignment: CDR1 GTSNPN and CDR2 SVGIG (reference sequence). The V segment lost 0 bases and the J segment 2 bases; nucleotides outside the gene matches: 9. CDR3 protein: CAWSVRAGPLNTGELFF. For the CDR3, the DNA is TGTGCCTGGAGTGTACGAGCGGGGCCTTTAAACACCGGGGAGCTGTTTTTT.

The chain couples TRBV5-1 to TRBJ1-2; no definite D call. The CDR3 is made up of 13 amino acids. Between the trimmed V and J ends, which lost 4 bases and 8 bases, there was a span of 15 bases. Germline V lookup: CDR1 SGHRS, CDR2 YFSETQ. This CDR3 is CASSLGEVGGYTF. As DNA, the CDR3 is TGCGCCAGCAGCCTGGGCGAGGTAGGAGGCTACACCTTC.

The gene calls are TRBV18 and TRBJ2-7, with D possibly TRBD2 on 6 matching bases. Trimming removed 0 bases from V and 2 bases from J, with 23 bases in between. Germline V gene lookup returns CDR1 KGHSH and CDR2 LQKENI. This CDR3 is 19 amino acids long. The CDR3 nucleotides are TGTGCCAGCTCACCACCACCCGACCGTCCGACGGGAGAACCCTACGAGCAGTACTTC. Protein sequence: CASSPPPDRPTGEPYEQYF.

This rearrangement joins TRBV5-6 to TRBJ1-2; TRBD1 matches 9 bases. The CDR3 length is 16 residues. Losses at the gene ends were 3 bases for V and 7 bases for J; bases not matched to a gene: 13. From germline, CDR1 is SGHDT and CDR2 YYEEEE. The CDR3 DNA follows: TGTGCCAGCAGCTCCCAGGCCCTACAGGGGGCGCGTGGCTACACCTTC. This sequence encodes CASSSQALQGARGYTF.

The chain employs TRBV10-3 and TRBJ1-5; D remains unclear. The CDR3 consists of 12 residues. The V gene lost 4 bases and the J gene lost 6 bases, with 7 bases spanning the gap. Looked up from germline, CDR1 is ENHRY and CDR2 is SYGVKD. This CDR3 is CAISGGGQPQHF. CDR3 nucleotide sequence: TGTGCCATCAGTGGGGGAGGTCAGCCCCAGCATTTT.

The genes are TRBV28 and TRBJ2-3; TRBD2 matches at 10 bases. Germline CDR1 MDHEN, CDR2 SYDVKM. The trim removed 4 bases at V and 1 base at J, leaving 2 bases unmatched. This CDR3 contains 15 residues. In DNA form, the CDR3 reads TGTGCCAGCAGTTCCAGCGGGAGGGGCACAGATACGCAGTATTTT. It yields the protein CASSSSGRGTDTQYF.

This CDR3 is CASRAGTGGGYTF. CDR3 DNA sequence: TGTGCCAGCAGGGCCGGGACAGGGGGTGGCTACACCTTC. This chain uses TRBV6-1 with TRBJ1-2; 11 bases map to TRBD1. Germline values: CDR1 MNHNS, CDR2 SASEGT. The CDR3 covers 13 residues. The V and J ends lost 6 bases and 7 bases, in that order; junction bases with no gene match: 4.

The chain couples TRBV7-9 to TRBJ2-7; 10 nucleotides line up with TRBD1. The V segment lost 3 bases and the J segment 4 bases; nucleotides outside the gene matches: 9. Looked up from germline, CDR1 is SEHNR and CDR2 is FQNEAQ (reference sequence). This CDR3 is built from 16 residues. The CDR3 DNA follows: TGTGCCAGCAGCTTCCAGAATCCGGGACAGGGGTACGAGCAGTACTTC. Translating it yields CASSFQNPGQGYEQYF.

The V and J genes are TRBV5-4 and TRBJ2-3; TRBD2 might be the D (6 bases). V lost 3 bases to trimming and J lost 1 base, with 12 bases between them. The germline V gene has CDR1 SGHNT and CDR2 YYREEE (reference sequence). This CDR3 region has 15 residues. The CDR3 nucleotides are TGTGCCAGCAGCTCCACCGCGGGGCGCACAGATACGCAGTATTTT. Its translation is CASSSTAGRTDTQYF.

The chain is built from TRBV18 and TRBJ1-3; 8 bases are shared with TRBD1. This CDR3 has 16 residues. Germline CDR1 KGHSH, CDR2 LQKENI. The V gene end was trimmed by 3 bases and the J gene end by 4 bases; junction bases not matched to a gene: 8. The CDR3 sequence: CASSPLQGAQGNTIYF. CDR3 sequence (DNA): TGTGCCAGCTCACCCTTGCAGGGGGCGCAAGGAAACACCATATATTTT.

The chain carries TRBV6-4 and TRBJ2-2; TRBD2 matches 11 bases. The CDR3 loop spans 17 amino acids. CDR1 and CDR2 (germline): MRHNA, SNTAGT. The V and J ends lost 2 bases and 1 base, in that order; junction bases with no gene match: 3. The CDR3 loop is CASSDRGLAVNTGELFF. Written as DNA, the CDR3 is TGTGCCAGCAGTGACCGGGGACTAGCGGTGAACACCGGGGAGCTGTTTTTT.

CDR3 DNA sequence: TGTGCCAGCAGGGGGGCGGCCCCAAACAATGAGCAGTTCTTC. This codes for CASRGAAPNNEQFF. This sequence joins TRBV6-1 and TRBJ2-1; D possibly corresponds to TRBD1 (6 bases). Trimming stripped 6 bases from V and 5 bases from J, with 14 bases between. The CDR3 length is 14 residues. The germline gives CDR1 MNHNS, CDR2 SASEGT.

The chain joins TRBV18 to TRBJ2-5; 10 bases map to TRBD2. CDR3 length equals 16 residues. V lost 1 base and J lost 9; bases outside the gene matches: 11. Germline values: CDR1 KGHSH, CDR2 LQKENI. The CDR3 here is CASSPQSGRGQLAQYF. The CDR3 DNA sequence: TGTGCCAGCTCACCACAAAGCGGGAGGGGACAGCTGGCCCAGTACTTC.